The next 24 T cell receptor beta chains were all read from a single sample in a study of blood T cells in healthy people across ages (dated by TCRdb to 2014 to 2015). Library construction relied on 5' RACE. Sequenced using an Illumina HiSeq 2500. A second PCR of about 7 to 12 cycles was performed with a sample-barcoded 5' primer and a J-beta primer mix. The public reads were quality trimmed at Q25 with fastp and then assembled into clones with MiXCR by TCRdb, keeping productive beta chains. Duplicate CDR3 protein sequences are folded into a single record with the most common DNA and genes. The sample has approximately 680,000 distinct CDR3 sequences on record, roughly 32% of them singletons. Of the sample, about 16% is held by the ten largest clones. Sequenced material: blood. All receptors come from a woman at least 80 years old in good health. Donor details come from another sample of the same person, matched by shared clones.

This clonotype appeared many times. The chain uses TRBV7-2 and TRBJ2-7; unclear D gene. Germline V gives CDR1 SGHTA, CDR2 FQGNSA. This CDR3 region has 14 residues. V lost 1 base and J 3 bases, leaving 10 bases between the germline ends. CDR3 sequence reads: CASSLEWGHYEQYF. In DNA form, the CDR3 reads TGTGCCAGCAGCTTAGAGTGGGGTCACTACGAGCAGTACTTC.

In its sample, this clonotype was seen a few times. This chain uses TRBV4-2 with TRBJ1-1, with D possibly being TRBD1 (6 bases). The CDR3 totals 16 residues. Trimming took 4 bases from V and 2 from J, leaving 17 bases between them. The V gene's germline CDR1 is LGHNA and CDR2 YNFKEQ. As DNA, the CDR3 is TGTGCCAGCAGCCCGCTAGATTCGGGGGCTAACACTGAAGCTTTCTTT. It codes for CASSPLDSGANTEAFF.

Comment on this clonotype: A read error may be the cause here, since a much bigger clone is one base away. V usage is TRBV10-3 and J usage is TRBJ2-5; perhaps TRBD1 as D (6 bases). V was shortened by 8 bases and J by 4 bases, with 14 bases between the two germline ends. CDR3 size: 13 residues. CDR1 and CDR2 from the germline V gene are ENHRY and SYGVKD. The CDR3 sequence is CAIGGRMVETQYF. The DNA of the CDR3 is TGTGCCATCGGGGGCAGAATGGTAGAGACCCAGTACTTC.

This clonotype came up many times. The chain recombines TRBV3-1 with TRBJ2-1; D is undetermined. The CDR3 consists of 13 residues. Trimming removed 1 base from V and 9 bases from J, with 10 bases in between. Germline V gene sequence: CDR1 LGHDT, CDR2 YNNKEL (reference sequence). In nucleotides, the CDR3 is TGTGCCAGCAGCCAAGCCCGGAATGGTGAGCAGTTCTTC. This codes for CASSQARNGEQFF.

This chain connects TRBV20-1 to TRBJ2-7; the match to TRBD2 covers 10 bases. V shed 2 bases, J shed 12 bases, and the junction held 7 bases outside the gene matches. Germline V gene lookup returns CDR1 DFQATT and CDR2 SNEGSKA (reference sequence). This CDR3 contains 12 residues. In nucleotides, the CDR3 is TGCAGTGCTAGATCGAGCGGGAGGGCCCTGTACTTC. Amino acid sequence: CSARSSGRALYF.

Concerning this clonotype itself: A clone one base away is much larger, so this may be a read error. The chain links TRBV28 to TRBJ2-3; the D gene is possibly TRBD2 (5 bases). This CDR3 is built from 13 residues. Germline V gives CDR1 MDHEN, CDR2 SYDVKM. V was cut by 5 bases and J by 10 bases, with 16 bases left in between. The CDR3 region has the DNA TGTGCCAGCAGTCTCACTAGTGTGGATGCGCAGTATTTT. This translates into CASSLTSVDAQYF.

This clonotype was seen a handful of times. A much more abundant neighbour one base away suggests this may be a read error. J is TRBJ2-7 and V is TRBV9; possible D gene TRBD2, 6 bases. The germline CDR1 and CDR2 sequences are SGDLS and YYNGEE. The CDR3 totals 13 residues. Between the trimmed V and J ends, which lost 1 base and 7 bases, there was a span of 12 bases. CDR3 residues: CASSVNGGGEQYF. DNA for the CDR3: TGTGCCAGCAGCGTAAACGGGGGAGGAGAGCAGTACTTC.

This clonotype was counted many times. The J gene is TRBJ2-1, the V gene TRBV12-3 or TRBV12-4, with TRBD2 identical over 8 bases. The CDR3 totals 15 residues. The J segment lost 9 bases and the V segment lost 1 base, leaving 8 bases of the junction unmatched. The CDR3 nucleotides are TGTGCCAGCAGTTTAGTGAAGAGCGGGGGTTCTGAGCAGTTCTTC. Protein sequence: CASSLVKSGGSEQFF.

This clonotype was seen at least ten times. The rearrangement links TRBV7-8 to TRBJ2-7; no reliable D call. Trimming shortened V by 0 bases and J by 1 base, and 7 bases separated the two germline ends. There are 14 residues in the CDR3. From germline, CDR1 is SGHVS and CDR2 FQNEAQ. The CDR3 protein is CASSLAAASYEQYF. The CDR3 bases are TGTGCCAGCAGCTTAGCGGCAGCTTCCTACGAGCAGTACTTC.

The chain couples TRBV12-3 or TRBV12-4 to TRBJ1-1; D is perhaps TRBD1 (6 bases). The CDR3 has 12 residues. V was shortened by 6 bases and J by 7 bases, with 12 bases between the two germline ends. CDR3 nucleotide sequence: TGTGCCAGCAGATTCGGACAGATTGAAGCTTTCTTT. Its protein product is CASRFGQIEAFF.

The CDR3 protein is CAWSSGLNSPLHF. CDR3 coding DNA: TGTGCCTGGAGTTCAGGCTTAAATTCACCCCTCCACTTT. This chain links TRBV30 with TRBJ1-6; D remains ambiguous. Germline lookup yields CDR1 GTSNPN and CDR2 SVGIG (reference sequence). This CDR3 is built from 13 residues. The V gene lost 2 bases and the J gene lost 7 bases, with 9 bases spanning the gap.

The sample holds a few counts of this clonotype. V usage is TRBV21-1 and J usage is TRBJ2-1; the D call of TRBD2 is as the table states it, not checked on the DNA. TRBV21-1 is described as a pseudogene. This CDR3 spans 12 amino acids. This CDR3 is CASSTRAGGKFF. As DNA, the CDR3 is TGTGCCAGCAGCACCCGAGCGGGGGGAAAGTTCTTC.

This clonotype has ten or more counts. The rearrangement joins TRBV7-9 to TRBJ2-7; D gene uncertain. Germline CDR1 SEHNR, CDR2 FQNEAQ (reference sequence). CDR3 size: 14 residues. Trimming took off 0 bases at V and 4 bases at J, with 10 bases between the two ends. Written as DNA, the CDR3 is TGTGCCAGCAGCTTAGCAAGGGCCCCTTACGAGCAGTACTTC. Amino acids: CASSLARAPYEQYF.

This clonotype has a count of ten or more. V usage is TRBV7-3 and J usage is TRBJ1-1; weak D call: TRBD1 (6 bases). V was clipped by 2 bases and J by 4 bases, with 14 bases between them. CDR1 and CDR2 (germline): SGHTA, FQGTGA. The CDR3 covers 15 residues. The CDR3 DNA follows: TGTGCCAGCAGCTTAGCCGGGGGGCGCCTCACTGAAGCTTTCTTT. Its translation: CASSLAGGRLTEAFF.

As concerns this clonotype: At one boundary the junction diverges from the germline segment, which might be a read error. V gene TRBV7-3 combines with J gene TRBJ2-2; 7 bases map to TRBD2. This CDR3 has 14 residues. Per the germline V gene, CDR1 is SGHTA and CDR2 is FQGTGA. CDR3 sequence (DNA): TGTGCCAGCAGCTCCGGGGGGAACACCGGGGAGCGGTTTTTT. It yields the protein CASSSGGNTGERFF. The complete variable domain, with remaining parts taken from reference TRBV7-3 and TRBJ2-2, reads GAGVSQTPSNKVTEKGKYVELRCDPISGHTALYWYRQSLGQGPEFLIYFQGTGAADDSGLPNDRFFAVRPEGSVSTLKIQRTERGDSAVYLCASSSGGNTGERFFGEGSRLTVL.

This clonotype was picked up a small number of times. This rearrangement joins TRBV5-1 to TRBJ1-1; 7 bases are a match to TRBD1. The trim removed 0 bases at V and 5 bases at J, leaving 4 bases unmatched. CDR3 length: 14 amino acids. Germline V gene data show CDR1 as SGHRS and CDR2 as YFSETQ. CDR3 in DNA: TGCGCCAGCAGCTTGGATACAGGGGAGACTGAAGCTTTCTTT. The encoded protein is CASSLDTGETEAFF. Full variable domain (rest looked up from reference TRBV5-1 and TRBJ1-1): KAGVTQTPRYLIKTRGQQVTLSCSPISGHRSVSWYQQTPGQGLQFLFEYFSETQRNKGNFPGRFSGRQFSNSRSEMNVSTLELGDSALYLCASSLDTGETEAFFGQGTRLTVV.

This clonotype occurred a few times. This chain's CDR3 is CASSPRGVLYNEQFF. As DNA, the CDR3 is TGTGCCAGCAGTCCTCGGGGGGTCCTTTACAATGAGCAGTTCTTC. The chain has TRBV12-3 or TRBV12-4 and TRBJ2-1; 7 nucleotides align to TRBD2. This CDR3 comprises 15 residues. Unmatched junction bases numbered 8, after V lost 5 bases and J lost 4 bases.

V is TRBV5-1 and J is TRBJ1-2, with D perhaps matching TRBD1 (6 bases). Germline CDR1 and CDR2: SGHRS and YFSETQ. The CDR3 extends over 13 amino acids. Deletions cut 3 bases from V and 6 bases from J, with 12 bases between. CDR3 residues: CASSSTRGHGYTF. DNA for the CDR3: TGCGCCAGCAGCTCGACACGGGGGCATGGCTACACCTTC.

The chain links TRBV14 to TRBJ1-2; the D is unclear. The length of the CDR3 is 14 residues. Between the trimmed V and J ends, which lost 0 bases and 10 bases, there was a span of 15 bases. Germline CDR1 is SGHDN and CDR2 is FVKESK. CDR3 bases: TGTGCCAGCAGCCAAGATTTGGGTGCGATCGACTACACCTTC. This encodes CASSQDLGAIDYTF.

A remark on this clonotype: A much larger clone is a single base away; this may be a read error. The chain combines TRBV9 with TRBJ2-1; D unclear. The J call may be in error: the DNA end matches TRBJ2-7 better. CDR3 size: 14 residues. Per the germline V gene, CDR1 is SGDLS and CDR2 is YYNGEE. The DNA of the CDR3 is TGTGCCAGCGAGGTTGCAGGAGAATACAATGAGCAGTACTTC. Translation: CASEVAGEYNEQYF.

Ten or more counts support this clonotype. The chain recombines TRBV15 with TRBJ2-1; TRBD1 might be the D (5 bases). The length of the CDR3 is 17 residues. V lost 0 bases to trimming and J lost 0 bases, with 12 bases between them. Germline lookup yields CDR1 LNHNV and CDR2 YYDKDF (reference sequence). The CDR3 sequence: CATSRDLGDSSYNEQFF. The CDR3 bases are TGTGCCACCAGCAGAGACCTAGGGGATAGCTCCTACAATGAGCAGTTCTTC.

The gene calls are TRBV20-1 and TRBJ1-5, with D possibly TRBD1 on 6 matching bases. CDR1 and CDR2 (germline): DFQATT, SNEGSKA (reference sequence). Trimming pared 0 bases from V and 0 bases from J, leaving 9 bases between. The CDR3 covers 15 residues. The CDR3 DNA is TGCAGTGCTAGAGATATGACAGGTAGCAATCAGCCCCAGCATTTT. Protein product: CSARDMTGSNQPQHF.

About this clonotype: At one end, the junction sequence differs from germline, possibly due to a read error. The chain joins TRBV20-1 to TRBJ2-3, with D perhaps matching TRBD2 (6 bases). The CDR3 has 13 amino acids. CDR1 is DFQATT, CDR2 SNEGSKA, per germline (reference sequence). CDR3 coding DNA: TGCAGTGCTAGAATACTAGCCGCAGATGCGCAGTATTTT. It yields the protein CSARILAADAQYF.

This clonotype was observed many times. The V gene is TRBV20-1, the J gene TRBJ2-1; 10 bases are shared with TRBD2. V lost 6 bases and J lost 10; bases outside the gene matches: 12. Germline V gene data show CDR1 as DFQATT and CDR2 as SNEGSKA (reference sequence). This CDR3 spans 14 amino acids. CDR3 DNA: TGCAGTGCCAACGACCAGCGGGGGGGCGGGGAGCAGTTCTTC. Amino acids: CSANDQRGGGEQFF.